The present TCR beta chain was sequenced within a study of early T cells in non-severe SARS-CoV-2 infection. Turning to the study itself: Alpha and beta chains were unpaired, from unsorted whole-blood bulk RNA. Points from the study as a whole: Clonotype matching in VDJdb favored anti-spike CD8 responses and did not capture private and CD4 specificities.

This clonotype was seen at least ten times. What it binds is unknown. Separate cDNA molecules each had unique molecular identifiers attached to them. TCRdb re-called the 5' RACE reads with MiXCR, one entry per CDR3 protein. This table holds roughly 56,000 distinct CDR3 sequences, about 13% found once. V was clipped by 0 bases and J by 10 bases; unmatched bases: 6. This CDR3 region has 16 residues. In germline, CDR1 is LGHNA, CDR2 YNFKEQ. This clonotype was obtained from an adult who was a healthcare worker with PCR-confirmed SARS-CoV-2 infection or an uninfected control (not recorded which). The chain has TRBV4-2 and TRBJ2-1, with 13 bases fitting TRBD2. Material: whole blood. CDR3 sequence: CASSQEGLAGVDEQFF. The CDR3 coding sequence is TGTGCCAGCAGCCAAGAAGGACTAGCGGGGGTGGACGAGCAGTTCTTC.